Reported below is one T cell receptor (beta chain). Its antigen is still unknown. It has no much larger one-base neighbor in the sample; base qualities were not kept. The data were obtained in a study of untreated major depressive disorder (dated by TCRdb to 2016 to 2019). In terms of the full investigation: A cross-sectional case-control design was used to compare T cell phenotype and TCR repertoire between antidepressant-free major depressive disorder patients and individually matched non-depressed controls. Sequencing followed up flow-cytometry Vbeta 5.1, Vbeta 11 and Vbeta 22 usage differences observed in the whole cohort. General conclusions and limits of the study: In CD4+ T cells, sequencing confirmed that depressed patients used TRBV05-01 (Vbeta 5.1) more than controls did, with a one-tailed test giving p = 0.040. In every sequenced subject, the top five TRBV05-01 clones were all identified as private clones. Because of the strict matching and exclusion criteria, the study sample was comparatively small, which limits how generalizable the findings are. In the sequencing data, TRBV25-01 and TRBV02-01 usage matched the flow-cytometry pattern without reaching statistical significance. For the sequencing comparisons, one-tailed planned tests were applied to only three Vbeta families that had been selected in advance.

CDR1 and CDR2, looked up from the germline V gene, are MGHRA and YSYEKL. Including cysteine and phenylalanine, the CDR3 has 15 amino acids. Only the CDR3 part of the read is kept: 45 bases, read in frame from the first base. V loses 0 bases of germline sequence and J loses 8 bases, and the interval between the two ends is 14 bases. The Qiagen DNeasy Blood and Tissue Kit was used to extract total genomic DNA from purified CD4+ T cells. Amplification and sequencing of the TCRbeta CDR3 region, as defined according to IMGT, were carried out with immunoSEQ immunosequencing protocols. Regarding the original processing steps: The immunoSEQ service preprocessed the raw sequence data to correct PCR and sequencing errors. After being loaded into the immunoSEQ Analyzer, the data underwent further analysis with VDJtools v1.0.7. The paired Wilcoxon signed-rank test was applied to assess differences between patients and controls. TCRdb re-hosts the immuneACCESS table, in-frame sequences only. Its copies lack some clones; in the studies checked, an unresolved V gene accounts for under half of them, and the cause for the rest is not known. V, J and clone size were drawn from that table, and D and trimming were deduced from the DNA. The sample table lists some 27,000 clones, roughly nine tenths of them with a count of one. The biggest ten clones account for under 0.8% of the sample.

For sex, age, current smoking status and body mass index, every depressed patient had a pairwise-matched non-depressed control. Every participant in the study was of European descent. A DSM-IV diagnosis of major depressive disorder and a Hamilton Rating Scale for Depression score of at least 18 were present in all patients. For at least 8 weeks before enrollment, patients had taken no psychiatric medication of any kind, antidepressants included. Depression severity ranging from moderate to severe was represented among patients. Major medical conditions, Axis I/II comorbidities, regular medication or illicit drug use, and drinking over 100 g alcohol weekly were applied as exclusion criteria for all participants. Roughly 30 ml of peripheral blood was collected from each participant into EDTA tubes. Using the BD IMag Human CD4 T Lymphocyte Enrichment Set, CD4+ T cells were purified from thawed PBMCs via magnetic negative selection. A purity of 90% to 95% was typically achieved with the CD4+ enrichment method, as confirmed by flow cytometry. A subgroup of about 5 case-control pairs, selected blind to chemokine receptor expression and flow-cytometric repertoire skewing results, was subjected to TCRbeta sequencing. Every blood sample was taken in the morning at 8:00 a.m., after which PBMCs were separated out using Ficoll-Hypaque gradient centrifugation. PBMCs were gradually cooled to -80 degrees C for cryopreservation and then kept in liquid nitrogen until assay.

The chain uses TRBV4-1 and TRBJ2-1; no confident D gene assignment can be made. The sequencing sample was made of CD4+ T cells from PBMCs. The sequence was collected from a woman in her 30s with major depressive disorder. The DNA sequence is TGCGCCAGCAGCCAAGAGTTCCAAGGGCGGTATGAGCAGTTCTTC. It codes for CASSQEFQGRYEQFF.